A selection of T cell receptor beta chains follows, all from one sample in a study of T cells in Graves' hyperthyroidism and ophthalmopathy. TCRdb itself ran the multiplex PCR reads through MiXCR, one entry per CDR3 protein. The repertoire holds roughly 560,000 distinct CDR3 sequences, with roughly 14% as singletons. Sequencing was carried out using blood. These receptors were collected from a woman aged 40 to 49 with Graves' ophthalmopathy. Each CDR3 is given with its conserved first and last residue. The D gene is left open where the match is weak. For some rows the clone size is stated as once, few or many, or as a class when expanded; others skip it.

D	V	size	J	CDR3	DNA
.	TRBV28	.	TRBJ1-2	CASSSPAGAFSYTF	TGTGCCAGCAGTTCCCCGGCGGGGGCTTTCAGCTACACCTTC
.	TRBV12-3/TRBV12-4	many	TRBJ1-3	CASSLFSGNTIYF	TGTGCCAGCAGTTTATTCTCTGGAAACACCATATATTTT
TRBD2	TRBV29-1	many	TRBJ2-7	CSVRGLDNEQYF	TGCAGCGTCCGAGGACTAGACAACGAGCAGTACTTC
TRBD1	TRBV28	many	TRBJ2-7	CASSNPGQVPSYEQYF	TGTGCCAGCAGCAACCCGGGACAGGTCCCATCCTACGAGCAGTACTTC
.	TRBV7-2	many	TRBJ1-1	CASSLGDRLGAFF	TGTGCCAGCAGCTTAGGAGATCGTCTGGGAGCTTTCTTT
TRBD2	TRBV4-2	.	TRBJ2-7	CASSQAPGGSNEQYF	TGTGCCAGCAGCCAAGCCCCCGGCGGGAGTAACGAGCAGTACTTC
TRBD1	TRBV20-1	few	TRBJ2-2	CSARVWDRGTGELFF	TGCAGTGCTAGGGTCTGGGACAGGGGGACCGGGGAGCTGTTTTTT
.	TRBV30	.	TRBJ2-7	CAWSVLGQSYEQYF	TGTGCCTGGAGTGTATTGGGACAATCCTACGAGCAGTACTTC
.	TRBV4-3	.	TRBJ1-2	CASSQERRQNYGYTF	TGCGCCAGCAGCCAAGAGCGACGACAGAACTATGGCTACACCTTC
.	TRBV10-3	many	TRBJ2-7	CAISAGTETYEQYF	TGTGCCATCAGCGCCGGGACTGAGACCTACGAGCAGTACTTC
TRBD1	TRBV5-1	many	TRBJ2-1	CASSFFQGVNNEQFF	TGCGCCAGCAGCTTTTTTCAGGGGGTGAACAATGAGCAGTTCTTC
.	TRBV2	many	TRBJ2-7	CASSEDVRSAYEQYF	TGTGCCAGCAGTGAAGATGTCAGAAGTGCTTACGAGCAGTACTTC
TRBD1	TRBV7-2	.	TRBJ1-1	CASSAITGVGTEAFF	TGTGCCAGCAGCGCGATTACAGGGGTAGGCACTGAAGCTTTCTTT
.	TRBV18	many	TRBJ2-7	CASSPCDSIGCEQYF	TGTGCCAGCTCACCATGCGATTCCATAGGGTGCGAGCAGTACTTC
.	TRBV7-9	many	TRBJ1-2	CASSLALGPNYGYTF	TGTGCCAGCAGCTTAGCGCTGGGGCCTAACTATGGCTACACCTTC
.	TRBV4-1	few	TRBJ1-5	CASSQQPYWDGDQPQHF	TGCGCCAGCAGCCAACAGCCATATTGGGATGGCGATCAGCCCCAGCATTTT
.	TRBV12-3/TRBV12-4	many	TRBJ1-2	CASSLRGGGYTF	TGTGCCAGCAGTTTAAGGGGCGGCGGCTACACCTTC
.	TRBV6-2/TRBV6-3	few	TRBJ2-7	CASRVGTNGEQYF	TGTGCCAGCAGGGTAGGGACAAACGGCGAGCAGTACTTC
TRBD1	TRBV28	many	TRBJ2-2	CASSLYQGVPGELFF	TGTGCCAGCAGTTTATACCAGGGGGTCCCCGGGGAGCTGTTTTTT
.	TRBV7-8	many	TRBJ2-5	CASSFGRYQETQYF	TGTGCCAGCAGCTTTGGGAGGTACCAAGAGACCCAGTACTTC
TRBD1	TRBV4-3	.	TRBJ2-7	CASSQDGTGNREQYF	TGCGCCAGCAGCCAGGACGGGACAGGGAATCGGGAGCAGTACTTC
TRBD2	TRBV6-2/TRBV6-3	.	TRBJ2-3	CASSYRGLAGSTDTQYF	TGTGCCAGCAGTTACCGCGGGCTAGCGGGAAGCACAGATACGCAGTATTTT
.	TRBV6-4	many	TRBJ2-2	CASSGRENTGELFF	TGTGCCAGCAGCGGACGGGAGAACACCGGGGAGCTGTTTTTT
.	TRBV12-3/TRBV12-4	many	TRBJ2-7	CASSLDPGVGEQYF	TGTGCCAGCAGTTTAGACCCAGGGGTTGGGGAGCAGTACTTC
TRBD1	TRBV6-1	many	TRBJ1-2	CASRGTGRGYTF	TGCGCCAGCAGAGGGACAGGCCGAGGCTACACCTTC
.	TRBV6-2/TRBV6-3	many	TRBJ2-3	CASSYQDLQADTQYF	TGTGCCAGCAGTTACCAGGATTTGCAGGCAGATACGCAGTATTTT
TRBD1	TRBV3-1	many	TRBJ2-3	CASSPTKTGGVGYLTDTQYF	TGTGCCAGCAGCCCCACGAAAACAGGGGGCGTGGGGTACCTGACAGATACGCAGTATTTT
.	TRBV9	many	TRBJ2-5	CASSPTSRDETQYF	TGTGCCAGCAGCCCCACTAGCAGAGATGAGACCCAGTACTTC
.	TRBV28	few	TRBJ2-4	CASTDLGAIGNIQYF	TGTGCCAGCACAGACCTCGGGGCCATCGGGAACATTCAGTACTTC
TRBD2	TRBV28	many	TRBJ2-2	CASLAGGGNTGELFF	TGTGCCAGTTTAGCGGGAGGAGGAAACACCGGGGAGCTGTTTTTT
.	TRBV29-1	few	TRBJ2-7	CSVNLAVTRNEQYF	TGCAGCGTTAACCTGGCCGTGACTAGAAACGAGCAGTACTTC
TRBD1	TRBV6-1	.	TRBJ1-6	CASSLSGGWGSPLHF	TGTGCCAGCAGCCTCTCAGGGGGGTGGGGTTCACCCCTCCACTTT
.	TRBV20-1	many	TRBJ1-1	CSATDTEAFF	TGCAGTGCTACAGACACTGAAGCTTTCTTT
.	TRBV28	many	TRBJ2-4	CASSLFGEGAKNIQYF	TGTGCCAGCAGTTTATTCGGGGAAGGGGCCAAAAACATTCAGTACTTC
.	TRBV11-3	many	TRBJ1-2	CASTQGYGYTF	TGTGCCAGCACCCAGGGGTACGGCTACACCTTC
TRBD2	TRBV6-2/TRBV6-3	many	TRBJ2-7	CASSGGDIRYEQYF	TGTGCCAGCTCCGGGGGGGACATTCGCTACGAGCAGTACTTC
.	TRBV12-3/TRBV12-4	many	TRBJ1-1	CASSLVGQLREAFF	TGTGCCAGCAGTTTAGTTGGCCAACTCCGTGAAGCTTTCTTT
.	TRBV2	many	TRBJ2-5	CASRGSRGTETQYF	TGTGCCAGCAGGGGCTCGCGTGGCACAGAGACCCAGTACTTC
TRBD1	TRBV7-6	many	TRBJ1-2	CASSLVTTGDANGYTF	TGTGCCAGCAGCTTGGTGACGACAGGGGACGCAAATGGCTACACCTTC
TRBD1	TRBV28	many	TRBJ1-2	CASSTYRTGGSYGYTF	TGTGCCAGCAGCACATATAGGACAGGTGGGAGCTATGGCTACACCTTC
.	TRBV27	many	TRBJ1-6	CASSLVGNALHF	TGTGCCAGCAGTTTAGTCGGTAATGCCCTCCACTTT
.	TRBV7-2	few	TRBJ2-2	CASSFHRRDPRLGANTGELFF	TGTGCCAGCAGCTTCCACCGCCGGGACCCCAGACTCGGGGCGAACACCGGGGAGCTGTTTTTT
.	TRBV20-1	many	TRBJ2-7	CSAISSGRPWNEQYF	TGCAGTGCTATTAGTTCGGGGAGACCCTGGAACGAGCAGTACTTC
.	TRBV6-5	once	TRBJ1-1	CASSSTRRNTEAFF	TGTGCCAGCAGTTCTACTCGAAGGAACACTGAAGCTTTCTTT
.	TRBV12-3/TRBV12-4	.	TRBJ2-1	CASSLDRDAKNEQFF	TGTGCCAGCAGCCTCGACCGGGACGCCAAAAATGAGCAGTTCTTC
.	TRBV6-2/TRBV6-3	many	TRBJ2-4	CASSLASPNIQYF	TGTGCCAGCAGTTTAGCTAGCCCAAACATTCAGTACTTC
.	TRBV19	many	TRBJ2-2	CASSVTRDVSRDTGELFF	TGTGCCAGTAGTGTAACCCGGGACGTCAGTAGGGACACCGGGGAGCTGTTTTTT